Below, 23 T cell receptor beta chains from the same sample are listed, as sequenced in a study of tumor and adjacent non-tumor tissue in lung cancer. This sample's RNA came from whole unsorted tissue. This non-tumor lung sample came from over 3 cm beyond the tumor edge. The library came from three nested PCR rounds adapted from ARM-PCR protocols. In TCRdb, the multiplex PCR reads were re-called with MiXCR into one record per CDR3 protein. The sample carries over 80,000 distinct CDR3 sequences, roughly 80% recorded once. The sequenced sample consisted of distant non-tumor lung tissue. Every receptor here comes from a man between 60 and 75 years old with small cell lung cancer.

A word on this clonotype: This may arise from a read error, as a much more abundant clone is one base away. The chain carries TRBV18 and TRBJ2-7, with no clear D. CDR3 size: 14 residues. CDR1 is KGHSH and CDR2 is LQKENI in the germline V gene. This CDR3 reads CASSFSADSYKQYV. Here the CDR3 DNA reads TGTGCCAGCTCCTTCTCGGCAGACTCCTACAAGCAGTACGTC.

This clonotype was counted between two and nine times. The CDR3 is CSARGSNQPQHF. CDR3 DNA sequence: TGCAGTGCTAGGGGAAGCAATCAGCCCCAGCATTTT. The chain uses TRBV20-1 and TRBJ1-5; D call uncertain. V lost 3 bases and J lost 1, with 4 bases in between. The CDR3 has 12 residues. The germline gives CDR1 DFQATT, CDR2 SNEGSKA (reference sequence).

This chain joins TRBV29-1 and TRBJ1-3; D call uncertain. V was clipped by 8 bases and J by 3 bases, with 14 bases between them. Germline V lookup: CDR1 SQVTM, CDR2 ANQGSEA. The CDR3 has 13 amino acids. CDR3 sequence: CSLGKGIGNTIYF. CDR3 nucleotides: TGCAGCCTTGGGAAGGGTATTGGAAACACCATATATTTT.

This clonotype has just one count. The junction does not match germline at one end; this may be a read error. The DNA for the CDR3 is TGCGCCAGCGGCCTGGCGGAGAGCTCCCACGAGCAATACTTC. Translated, it gives CASGLAESSHEQYF. The genes are TRBV4-1 and TRBJ2-7; D ambiguous. The CDR3 totals 14 residues. CDR1 and CDR2 from the germline V gene are MGHRA and YSYEKL.

Concerning this clonotype: Relative to the germline gene, one junction end is altered; a read error may explain this. The rearrangement links TRBV12-3 or TRBV12-4 to TRBJ2-1, with D maybe TRBD2 (5 bases). The CDR3 spans 15 residues. CDR3 protein: CVSSHTSSYYNEHFF. The CDR3, as DNA: TGTGTCAGCAGCCATACTAGTTCTTACTACAATGAGCATTTCTTC.

This clonotype was observed at least ten times. The chain is built from TRBV5-1 and TRBJ1-1, with a possible D match to TRBD1 (6 bases). The germline V gene encodes CDR1 SGHRS and CDR2 YFSETQ. V lost 1 base and J lost 4, with 8 bases in between. The CDR3 has 13 residues. The DNA for the CDR3 is TGCGCCAGCAGCTTGCAACAGGGCACTGAAGCTTTCTTT. Protein: CASSLQQGTEAFF.

In the case of this clonotype: A clone one base away is much larger, so this may be a read error. The gene calls are TRBV5-1 and TRBJ2-5, with 7 bases that match TRBD1. Germline V gene lookup returns CDR1 SGHRS and CDR2 YFSETQ. This CDR3 spans 14 amino acids. CDR3 sequence reads: CANSSSGGQETQYF. CDR3 bases: TGCGCCAACAGCTCCTCAGGGGGTCAAGAGACCCAGTACTTC.

About this clonotype: No conserved phenylalanine or tryptophan ends this CDR3, so it is likely a read error. The chain combines TRBV4-2 with TRBJ2-1; D perhaps matches TRBD1 (5 bases). The CDR3 is 14 amino acids. CDR1 is LGHNA and CDR2 is YNFKEQ in the germline V gene. The germline V and J ends were trimmed by 1 base and 5 bases, with 9 bases remaining between them. The CDR3 loop is CASSQVSGNNEQFL. In DNA, the CDR3 is TGTGCCAGCAGCCAAGTATCAGGGAACAATGAGCAGTTCCTA.

This clonotype was counted many times. This chain connects TRBV12-3 or TRBV12-4 to TRBJ2-7; D remains ambiguous. This CDR3 contains 11 residues. The V end was cut by 4 bases, the J end by 3 bases, with 4 bases between. For the CDR3, the DNA is TGTGCCAGCAGTTCCCTCTACGAGCAGTACTTC. It specifies CASSSLYEQYF.

The chain joins TRBV2 to TRBJ1-1; D ambiguous. Per the germline V gene, CDR1 is SNHLY and CDR2 is FYNNEI. V lost 1 base, J lost 4 bases, and 7 bases lay in between. This CDR3 comprises 13 residues. The CDR3 here is CASSEDLITEAFF. CDR3 nucleotide sequence: TGTGCCAGCAGTGAAGACCTGATCACTGAAGCTTTCTTT.

Concerning this clonotype: One end of the junction is discordant with germline, which a read error may explain. This chain links TRBV6-5 with TRBJ2-7; weak D call: TRBD2 (6 bases). The germline V gene encodes CDR1 MNHEY and CDR2 SVGAGI. The CDR3 length is 17 residues. CDR3 coding DNA: TGTGCCAGCAGTCGCCATGCCTCCTCGGGAGACAGTGACGAGCGGTACTTC. Its translation: CASSRHASSGDSDERYF.

This clonotype was observed once. At one end, the junction sequence differs from germline, possibly due to a read error. The J gene is TRBJ2-5, the V gene TRBV4-1; TRBD1 matches at 7 bases. Germline loops: CDR1 MGHRA, CDR2 YSYEKL. This CDR3 contains 16 residues. CDR3 sequence (DNA): TGCACCAGCAGCACAACCTCCGGGACAGTCCAAGAGACCCAATACTTC. Protein: CTSSTTSGTVQETQYF.

This clonotype has a handful of counts. In DNA form, the CDR3 reads TGTGCCAGCAGTGAAAGGAGGACAGGGCCGAAGACTAACTATGGCTACACCTTC. This encodes CASSERRTGPKTNYGYTF. The rearrangement uses TRBV2 and TRBJ1-2; 8 bases are a match to TRBD1. The CDR3 consists of 18 residues. Per germline, CDR1 SNHLY and CDR2 FYNNEI. J was trimmed by 0 bases and V by 2 bases; bases with no gene match: 11.

The chain recombines TRBV6-2 or TRBV6-3 with TRBJ2-3; unclear D gene. Germline V gene lookup returns CDR1 MNHEY and CDR2 SVGEGT. The CDR3 totals 16 residues. V dropped 2 bases and J dropped 5 bases, with 17 bases sitting between them. CDR3 sequence (DNA): TGTGCCAGCAGTTACACGGAGTCACCCTCCAAAGATACGCAGTATTTT. Its translation is CASSYTESPSKDTQYF.

The sample holds one count of this clonotype. At one end the junction does not follow the germline gene, possibly because of a read error. The CDR3, as DNA: TGTTCCAGCAGCTCAGAATTGAGGACTAGCGGGAGTGGTAATGAGCAGATCTTC. Its translation is CSSSSELRTSGSGNEQIF. The chain is built from TRBV11-1 and TRBJ2-1; 13 bases are shared with TRBD2. The CDR3 has 18 amino acids. Germline V gives CDR1 SGHAT, CDR2 FQDESV (reference sequence).

Comment on this clonotype: At one of its ends the junction is not consistent with the germline gene, which may arise from a read error. J is TRBJ2-3 and V is TRBV6-1; D is undetermined. The CDR3 length is 15 residues. CDR1 is MNHNS, CDR2 SASEGT, per germline. The chain's CDR3 is CASTAPREGTDTQYF. As DNA, the CDR3 is TGTGCCAGCACCGCACCTAGGGAAGGAACAGATACACAGTATTTT.

With regard to this clonotype: An end of the junction differs from the germline gene, which may be a read error. V is TRBV6-5 and J is TRBJ2-7; TRBD1 matches 11 bases. Germline CDR1 and CDR2: MNHEY and SVGAGI. The CDR3 is made up of 14 amino acids. The CDR3: CAIATGTGGVELYF. Written as DNA, the CDR3 is TGTGCCATCGCAACCGGGACAGGGGGAGTTGAGCTGTACTTC.

The table lists this clonotype with a count of one. A read error may account for a junction end that differs from germline. The chain couples TRBV20-1 to TRBJ2-7, with a tentative D call TRBD1 (5 bases). Looked up from germline, CDR1 is DFQATT and CDR2 is SNEGSKA (reference sequence). CDR3 length: 12 residues. The CDR3 loop reads CSPRDLQGEQYF. CDR3 in DNA: TGCAGTCCTAGGGATCTCCAGGGCGAGCAGTACTTC.

Points on this clonotype: Given a much more abundant clone one base away, this may be a read error. This is likely a read error, given that the CDR3 carries no conserved phenylalanine or tryptophan at its end. It is unclear where the CDR3 begins or ends on the DNA, so no DNA is shown, and the CDR3 is as TCRdb lists it. The rearrangement links TRBV20-1 to TRBJ2-1. The CDR3 totals 9 residues, both ends included. Germline V gives CDR1 DFQATT, CDR2 SNEGSKA (reference sequence). CDR3 amino acids: CSARDLVSM.

Comments on this clonotype: A junction boundary mismatches the germline segment, possibly from a read error. This chain connects TRBV12-3 or TRBV12-4 to TRBJ1-1; weak D call: TRBD1 (5 bases). The length of the CDR3 is 14 residues. CDR3 DNA: TGTGCCATCAGTTTATGGGCAGGGTACACTGAAGCTTTCTTT. Amino acids: CAISLWAGYTEAFF.

The chain has TRBV29-1 and TRBJ1-1, with D possibly matching TRBD1 (5 bases). The V end lost 6 bases, the J end lost 5 bases, and 13 bases lay between the germline ends. Germline CDR1 is SQVTM and CDR2 is ANQGSEA. This CDR3 has 12 residues. The CDR3, as DNA: TGCAGCGTCTGTATCAGGGTTACTGAAGCTTTCTTT. It translates to CSVCIRVTEAFF. The variable domain in full, completed from reference TRBV29-1 and TRBJ1-1, reads SAVISQKPSRDICQRGTSLTIQCQVDSQVTMMFWYRQQPGQSLTLIATANQGSEATYESGFVIDKFPISRPNLTFSTLTVSNMSPEDSSIYLCSVCIRVTEAFFGQGTRLTVV.

This clonotype has ten or more counts. CDR3 bases: TGTGCCAGCAGTTACGACGACAGGGGGAACACTGAAGCTTTCTTT. Protein product: CASSYDDRGNTEAFF. The chain uses TRBV6-5 and TRBJ1-1; TRBD1 matches 8 bases. CDR3 length: 15 amino acids. The V segment lost 2 bases and the J segment 1 base; nucleotides outside the gene matches: 3. Germline V lookup: CDR1 MNHEY, CDR2 SVGAGI.

As concerns this clonotype: One end of the junction fails to match germline, which may point to a read error. The chain links TRBV5-4 to TRBJ2-1; D is perhaps TRBD2 (5 bases). The CDR3 is made up of 15 amino acids. Germline assignment: CDR1 SGHNT and CDR2 YYREEE (reference sequence). In DNA form, the CDR3 reads TGTGCCAGCACCTTGCCTGCACTAGTGGACAATGAGCAGTTCTTC. Translation: CASTLPALVDNEQFF.